This TCR beta chain emerged from a study of T cell changes during pregnancy in multiple sclerosis. The method was immunoSEQ multiplex PCR; TCRdb's version includes in-frame clones alone and lacks a portion of them. The data show 45,000 to 55,000 clones, around 92% seen once. Germline values: CDR1 LNHDA, CDR2 SQIVND (reference sequence). The trim removed 3 bases at V and 0 bases at J, leaving 2 bases unmatched. The CDR3 extends over 15 amino acids. This receptor was taken from a female donor with multiple sclerosis, enrolled in a pregnancy study. Sample: peripheral blood, taken after pregnancy. The chain has TRBV19 and TRBJ1-3, with 7 bases aligning to TRBD1. The CDR3 loop reads CASSISGGSGNTIYF. DNA of the CDR3: TGTGCCAGTAGTATTTCAGGGGGCTCTGGAAACACCATATATTTT.